The 24 T cell receptor beta chains in this list originate from one sample, sequenced in a study of T cell responses to AZD1222 COVID-19 vaccine. Only in-frame clones appear in the TCRdb table, and some are missing; sequencing was by immunoSEQ multiplex PCR. Seen here are roughly 120,000 clones, 80% to 90% observed once, and the top ten hold more than 4%. The sample was peripheral blood, taken on day 0 of AZD1222 vaccination. Source of these receptors: an adult in good health.

The rearrangement joins TRBV25-1 to TRBJ1-2; D gene unclear. V was cut by 3 bases and J by 5 bases, with 7 bases left in between. Germline CDR1 MGHDK, CDR2 SYGVNS. The length of the CDR3 is 12 residues. The CDR3 DNA reads as TGTGCCAGCAGTGATGACGGGTATGGCTACACCTTC. Encoded protein: CASSDDGYGYTF.

J is TRBJ1-4 and V is TRBV10-2, with a possible D match to TRBD1 (6 bases). This CDR3 spans 15 amino acids. The germline V gene encodes CDR1 WSHSY and CDR2 SAAADI. Trimming left V 2 bases short and J 8 bases short, with 15 bases between. The CDR3 nucleotides read TGCGCCAGCAGTGAGGCCCGGGGGCGGGGGGAAAAACTGTTTTTT. Translation gives CASSEARGRGEKLFF.

The rearrangement joins TRBV4-2 to TRBJ2-3; TRBD2 might be the D (6 bases). Germline V lookup: CDR1 LGHNA, CDR2 YNFKEQ. Trimming removed 0 bases from V and 0 bases from J, with 7 bases in between. This CDR3 has 15 residues. Written as DNA, the CDR3 is TGTGCCAGCAGCCAAGAGGGAGGTAGCACAGATACGCAGTATTTT. Protein: CASSQEGGSTDTQYF.

This chain connects TRBV1 to TRBJ1-5. TRBV1 is marked as a pseudogene. There are 13 residues in the CDR3. The CDR3 loop is CTSTRERGQPQHF. In DNA form, the CDR3 reads TGCACCAGCACCCGGGAGCGGGGTCAGCCCCAGCATTTT.

This clone has just one count. The chain links TRBV28 to TRBJ2-2, with TRBD2 identical over 8 bases. Germline CDR1 and CDR2: MDHEN and SYDVKM. The CDR3 sequence is 12 residues long. Germline trimming cut 5 bases from V and 9 bases from J; bases unmatched to any gene: 2. The CDR3 spells CASSRGGRELFF. The CDR3 DNA reads TGTGCCAGCAGTCGGGGGGGCCGGGAGCTGTTTTTT.

This chain links TRBV28 with TRBJ1-1, with 10 positions matching TRBD1. Trimming at V came to 4 bases and at J to 5 bases, leaving 1 base not matched to a gene. CDR1 MDHEN and CDR2 SYDVKM come from the germline V gene. The CDR3 runs to 13 residues. Here the CDR3 reads CASSSGQGTEAFF. The CDR3 DNA reads as TGTGCCAGCAGTTCGGGACAGGGGACTGAAGCTTTCTTT.

The chain carries TRBV7-3 and TRBJ1-6; no clear D. Germline CDR1 SGHTA, CDR2 FQGTGA. The CDR3 loop spans 14 amino acids. Trimming took off 1 base at V and 6 bases at J, with 7 bases between the two ends. The CDR3 sequence is CASSLRTTNSPLHF. The CDR3 nucleotides read TGTGCCAGCAGCTTAAGAACGACTAATTCACCCCTCCACTTT. The whole variable domain, remainder taken from reference TRBV7-3 and TRBJ1-6, is GAGVSQTPSNKVTEKGKYVELRCDPISGHTALYWYRQSLGQGPEFLIYFQGTGAADDSGLPNDRFFAVRPEGSVSTLKIQRTERGDSAVYLCASSLRTTNSPLHFGNGTRLTVT.

This rearrangement joins TRBV19 to TRBJ2-7; 8 nucleotides line up with TRBD2. The germline CDR1 and CDR2 sequences are LNHDA and SQIVND (reference sequence). V was pared by 5 bases and J by 2 bases, with 8 bases of the junction left unmatched. The CDR3 covers 15 residues. This chain's CDR3 is CASSYSGVQTYEQYF. CDR3 nucleotides: TGTGCCAGTAGTTATAGCGGGGTCCAGACCTACGAGCAGTACTTC.

This chain links TRBV24-1 with TRBJ1-3; D is unresolved. From germline, CDR1 is KGHDR and CDR2 SFDVKD. The CDR3 extends over 13 amino acids. V was trimmed by 7 bases and J by 0 bases, leaving 6 bases between them. In nucleotides, the CDR3 is TGTGCCACCAGCGAAGGCTCTGGAAACACCATATATTTT. It is translated as CATSEGSGNTIYF.

This clone has a handful of counts. The chain combines TRBV6-5 with TRBJ1-2; weak D call: TRBD1 (6 bases). The germline V gene has CDR1 MNHEY and CDR2 SVGAGI. Deletions cut 11 bases from V and 3 bases from J, with 13 bases between. The CDR3 covers 12 residues. Written as DNA, the CDR3 is TGTGCCGGATCACAGGGCGACTATGGCTACACCTTC. Encoded protein: CAGSQGDYGYTF.

V usage is TRBV6-5 and J usage is TRBJ2-2, with D uncertain. The germline V gene encodes CDR1 MNHEY and CDR2 SVGAGI. The CDR3 loop spans 14 amino acids. Trimming removed 4 bases from V and 6 bases from J, with 12 bases in between. The CDR3 protein is CASSFQFNAGELFF. CDR3 nucleotides: TGTGCCAGCAGTTTTCAGTTCAACGCCGGGGAGCTGTTTTTT.

CDR3 sequence: CSVASGYSGNTIYF. In DNA, the CDR3 is TGCAGCGTTGCCAGTGGTTACTCTGGAAACACCATATATTTT. This rearrangement joins TRBV29-1 to TRBJ1-3, with no clear D. The CDR3 runs 14 residues. Trimming removed 4 bases from V and 0 bases from J, with 10 bases in between. CDR1 is SQVTM and CDR2 is ANQGSEA in the germline V gene.

CDR3 loop: CARNQGSQANEKLFF. In DNA form, the CDR3 reads TGTGCCAGAAACCAGGGGTCCCAAGCGAATGAAAAACTGTTTTTT. The rearrangement joins TRBV19 to TRBJ1-4; maybe TRBD1 (6 bases). Trimming left V 9 bases short and J 5 bases short, with 19 bases between. This CDR3 spans 15 amino acids. Germline V gene sequence: CDR1 LNHDA, CDR2 SQIVND (reference sequence).

The V gene is TRBV9, the J gene TRBJ1-3; unclear D gene. V was clipped by 4 bases and J by 2 bases, with 13 bases between them. The length of the CDR3 is 15 residues. Looked up from germline, CDR1 is SGDLS and CDR2 is YYNGEE. The CDR3 protein is CASSSSGGPGNTIYF. CDR3 nucleotides: TGTGCCAGCAGCTCCAGTGGAGGCCCTGGAAACACCATATATTTT.

The chain joins TRBV9 to TRBJ2-2; maybe TRBD2 (6 bases). The CDR3 loop spans 15 amino acids. Germline loops: CDR1 SGDLS, CDR2 YYNGEE. V shed 0 bases and J shed 7 bases, with 13 bases lying between them. The CDR3 nucleotides read TGTGCCAGCAGCGTAGCGGCGGGGAGAGGCGGGGAGCTGTTTTTT. Encoded protein: CASSVAAGRGGELFF.

In this sample, this clone turned up a few times. This specimen includes other DNA sequences encoding the same CDR3. The J gene is TRBJ2-3, the V gene TRBV6-5; TRBD1 aligns across 7 bases. The CDR3 has 14 amino acids. J gave up 2 bases and V 6 bases, and 5 bases lay outside the gene matches. Germline V gene sequence: CDR1 MNHEY, CDR2 SVGAGI. The CDR3: CASRRGRATDTQYF. The CDR3 nucleotides read TGTGCCAGCAGAAGGGGGCGGGCCACAGATACGCAGTATTTT.

This sequence joins TRBV4-1 and TRBJ1-2; tentatively, D is TRBD1 (5 bases). This CDR3 is 15 amino acids long. The V gene lost 1 base and the J gene lost 6 bases, with 15 bases spanning the gap. Per the germline V gene, CDR1 is MGHRA and CDR2 is YSYEKL. CDR3 residues: CASSQASTGWNGYTF. The CDR3 region has the DNA TGCGCCAGCAGCCAAGCTTCTACAGGTTGGAATGGCTACACCTTC.

In the case of this clone: Additional DNA sequences in this sample encode the identical CDR3. This chain uses TRBV4-2 with TRBJ2-1; D unresolved. V lost 0 bases, J lost 8 bases, and 8 bases lay in between. Germline V gives CDR1 LGHNA, CDR2 YNFKEQ. The CDR3 loop spans 13 amino acids. The CDR3 DNA reads TGTGCCAGCAGCCAAGAGGGTGGGTATGAGCAGTTCTTC. Protein: CASSQEGGYEQFF.

V is TRBV2 and J is TRBJ1-2; D gene ambiguous. Per the germline V gene, CDR1 is SNHLY and CDR2 is FYNNEI. This CDR3 contains 12 residues. V was clipped by 7 bases and J by 2 bases, with 8 bases between them. CDR3 nucleotides: TGTGCCAGCATTATAGGGAACTATGGCTACACCTTC. Translated, it gives CASIIGNYGYTF.

V gene TRBV10-3 combines with J gene TRBJ2-6; D unresolved. Trimming removed 8 bases from V and 0 bases from J, with 5 bases in between. CDR1 is ENHRY and CDR2 is SYGVKD in the germline V gene. The CDR3 loop spans 13 amino acids. The CDR3 coding sequence is TGTGCCATCCAGGACTCTGGGGCCAACGTCCTGACTTTC. Translation gives CAIQDSGANVLTF.

V usage is TRBV20-1 and J usage is TRBJ2-3; no clear D gene. CDR1 is DFQATT and CDR2 is SNEGSKA in the germline V gene (reference sequence). This CDR3 is built from 15 residues. The germline V and J ends were trimmed by 3 bases and 1 base, with 14 bases remaining between them. The CDR3 protein is CSASFVEDGTDTQYF. The CDR3 coding sequence is TGCAGTGCTAGTTTTGTTGAGGACGGCACAGATACGCAGTATTTT.

The rearrangement links TRBV7-2 to TRBJ2-7; D uncertain. The CDR3 extends over 11 amino acids. V lost 5 bases and J 4 bases, leaving 6 bases between the germline ends. The germline CDR1 and CDR2 sequences are SGHTA and FQGNSA. CDR3: CASSPAYEQYF. CDR3 bases: TGTGCCAGCAGCCCGGCATACGAGCAGTACTTC.

V is TRBV21-1 and J is TRBJ1-5; the table calls TRBD1, which could not be checked here. TRBV21-1 is a listed pseudogene. The CDR3 extends over 15 amino acids. CDR3 residues: CASSKAGAGKQPQHF. CDR3 DNA sequence: TGTGCCAGCAGCAAAGCGGGGGCAGGGAAACAGCCCCAGCATTTT.

This rearrangement joins TRBV30 to TRBJ1-6; tentatively, D is TRBD1 (5 bases). The V gene lost 0 bases and the J gene lost 8 bases, with 11 bases spanning the gap. Germline V gives CDR1 GTSNPN, CDR2 SVGIG (reference sequence). The CDR3 length is 14 residues. The CDR3 DNA follows: TGTGCCTGGAGTGTCGGCAGGGTTGATTCACCCCTCCACTTT. Encoded protein: CAWSVGRVDSPLHF.